Described below is a single T cell receptor beta chain sequence and its context. This entry belongs to a study of T cell changes during pregnancy in multiple sclerosis. CDR1 is MNHEY and CDR2 is SVGAGI in the germline V gene. The ends were cut back, 6 bases at V and 5 bases at J, with 10 bases in the middle. The CDR3 contains 12 residues. The data were produced by immunoSEQ multiplex PCR, yet TCRdb's version contains in-frame clones alone and is incomplete. This table holds over 70,000 clones, about 93% found once. This TCR came from a female donor with multiple sclerosis, enrolled in a pregnancy study. The source material was peripheral blood, sampled in the first trimester of pregnancy. The chain carries TRBV6-5 and TRBJ1-1; weak D call: TRBD1 (5 bases). This CDR3 is CASSHRGTEAFF. The CDR3 coding sequence is TGTGCCAGCAGCCATAGGGGAACTGAAGCTTTCTTT.